A selection of T cell receptor beta chains follows, all from one sample in a study of identical twins. TCRdb re-called the 5' RACE reads through MiXCR, storing one row per CDR3 protein. The repertoire includes some 660,000 distinct CDR3 sequences, 8.6% of them detected once, and roughly 0.97% sits in the top ten. This sample was also put to use in a study of yellow fever vaccine responses in identical twins.

Sequences were obtained from PBMCs. The source of these receptors is a woman aged 18 to 35 in good health. Both conserved end residues are trimmed from each CDR3.

v_call cdr3_aa
TRBV6-1 ASRPRGGQGVRELF
TRBV12-3/TRBV12-4 ASSSTGMRTEAF
TRBV20-1 SARARGHSNQPQH
TRBV6-1 ASSLRTLNTDTQY
TRBV6-1 ASNVAGPGGAQY
TRBV4-3 ASSQEVKGLNSYEQY
TRBV6-2/TRBV6-3 ASSYQMGETQY
TRBV27 ASSVDREGLSTDTQY
TRBV5-1 ASSLDRLDGYT
TRBV7-9 ASSLGIALNEQF
TRBV7-9 ASSAGGELF
TRBV6-5 ASSYSERLIYEQY
TRBV5-1 ASSFGQGFRNIQY
TRBV20-1 SARTSGGGHTQY
TRBV4-3 ASSQVQLAGVVGSGELF
TRBV27 ASGRGTELSEQY
TRBV19 ASSLERNQPQH
TRBV12-3/TRBV12-4 ASSLQGAAQGEQY
TRBV3-1 ASSPRAGKPTDTQY
TRBV5-6 ASSLQNTEAF
TRBV7-6 AHRRISTDTQY
TRBV20-1 SAVDTSNQPQH
TRBV6-2/TRBV6-3 ASSRQDEAF
TRBV11-2 ASSLAQRGNEQF
TRBV6-5 ASSYSDRGTYEQY
TRBV20-1 SARASGQAYEQY
TRBV2 ASSPRAGGSYEQY
TRBV6-1 ASNLVGRGGELF
TRBV5-4 ASSPGLAGDIQY
TRBV24-1 ATAGGGTTYEQY
TRBV15 ATSTGQGTDTQY
TRBV19 ASSIDLSYEQF
TRBV2 ASSEARTTYEQY
TRBV2 ASSDNRGLNTQY
TRBV28 ASNRQGRRETQY
TRBV9 ASSPRGDSDQPQH
TRBV20-1 SASYLNQPQH
TRBV5-1 ASSFNEGARNEQF
TRBV5-8 ASSPWRTSGVNNEQF
TRBV6-2/TRBV6-3 ASRHSSAPPTQY
TRBV6-1 ASSGVLGNEQY
TRBV7-9 ASSLQVDSPLH
TRBV6-2/TRBV6-3 ASSWGQNPYEQY
TRBV9 ASSVVWGNTGELF
TRBV12-3/TRBV12-4 ASSLYGEETQY
TRBV5-6 ASSLRGPSKQETQY
TRBV15 ATSRDKGGSGELF
TRBV7-3 ASRQSAGGEQY
TRBV19 ASSPGLAASTDTQY
TRBV28 ASSLYGLAGVSDTQY
TRBV7-9 ASSLGEAQH
TRBV12-5 ASGLGQGILGYGYT
TRBV19 ASGTGRETTYEQY